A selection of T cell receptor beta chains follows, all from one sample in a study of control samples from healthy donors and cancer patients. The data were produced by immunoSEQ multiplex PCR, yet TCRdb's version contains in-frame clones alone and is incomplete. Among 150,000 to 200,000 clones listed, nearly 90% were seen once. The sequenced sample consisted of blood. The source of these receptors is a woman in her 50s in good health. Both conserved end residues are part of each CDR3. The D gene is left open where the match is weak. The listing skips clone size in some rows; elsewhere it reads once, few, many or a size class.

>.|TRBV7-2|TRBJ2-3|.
CASSLGGRGRSTDTQYF
TGTGCCAGCAGCTTAGGGGGGCGGGGGAGGAGCACAGATACGCAGTATTTT
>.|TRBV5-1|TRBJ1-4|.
CASATGASTNEKLFF
TGCGCCAGCGCCACCGGGGCCTCAACTAATGAAAAACTGTTTTTT
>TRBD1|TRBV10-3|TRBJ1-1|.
CAIRDRDVEAFF
TGTGCCATCAGGGACAGGGATGTTGAAGCTTTCTTT
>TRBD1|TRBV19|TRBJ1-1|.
CASSTSQGYTEAFF
TGTGCCAGTAGTACCTCACAGGGGTACACTGAAGCTTTCTTT
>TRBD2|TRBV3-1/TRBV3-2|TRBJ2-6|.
CASSQDYGAGVLSGANVLTF
TGTGCCAGCAGCCAAGATTACGGAGCGGGAGTCCTTTCTGGGGCCAACGTCCTGACTTTC
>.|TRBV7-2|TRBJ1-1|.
CASSTLDSSEAFF
TGTGCCAGCAGCACCCTGGACAGCTCTGAAGCTTTCTTT
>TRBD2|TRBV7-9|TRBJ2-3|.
CASSLVLAGEADTQYF
TGTGCCAGCAGCTTAGTTTTAGCGGGAGAGGCAGATACGCAGTATTTT
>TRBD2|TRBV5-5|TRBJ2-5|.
CASSLAGTPGGTQYF
TGTGCCAGCAGCTTGGCCGGGACGCCGGGGGGGACCCAGTACTTC
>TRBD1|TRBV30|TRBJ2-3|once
CAWRQGQGTDTQYF
TGTGCCTGGCGCCAGGGACAGGGGACAGATACGCAGTATTTT
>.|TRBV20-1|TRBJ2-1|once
CSASSNLSGEQFF
TGCAGTGCTAGTAGCAACCTTTCTGGTGAGCAGTTCTTC
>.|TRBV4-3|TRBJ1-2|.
CASSQDRGVGGGYTF
TGCGCCAGCAGCCAAGATCGAGGGGTTGGTGGTGGCTACACCTTC
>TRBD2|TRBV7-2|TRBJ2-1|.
CASSLDTTSGDDWQFF
TGTGCCAGCAGCTTAGATACGACTAGCGGGGACGATTGGCAGTTCTTC
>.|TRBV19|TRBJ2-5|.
CASSILVGLETQYF
TGTGCCAGTAGTATTCTCGTGGGACTAGAGACCCAGTACTTC
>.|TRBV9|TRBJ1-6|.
CASSLPPSPLHF
TGTGCCAGCAGCCTACCGCCGTCACCCCTCCACTTT
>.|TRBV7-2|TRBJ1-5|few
CASSLGANQPQHF
TGTGCCAGCAGCTTAGGAGCAAATCAGCCCCAGCATTTT
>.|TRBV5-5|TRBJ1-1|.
CASSFPGANTEAFF
TGTGCCAGCAGCTTCCCTGGGGCGAACACTGAAGCTTTCTTT
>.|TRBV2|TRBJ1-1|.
CASSQVGRGTEAFF
TGTGCCAGCAGCCAGGTGGGGAGAGGAACTGAAGCTTTCTTT
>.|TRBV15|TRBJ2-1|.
CATNAADNEQFF
TGTGCCACCAATGCCGCAGACAATGAGCAGTTCTTC
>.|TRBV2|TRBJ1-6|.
CASRRRTNSPLHF
TGTGCCAGCAGGCGACGGACTAATTCACCCCTCCACTTT
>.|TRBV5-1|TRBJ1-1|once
CASSLDENTEAFF
TGCGCCAGCAGCCTCGACGAAAACACTGAAGCTTTCTTT
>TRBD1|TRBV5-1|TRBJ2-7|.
CASSPGSGGPYEQYF
TGCGCCAGCAGCCCGGGATCAGGGGGCCCCTACGAGCAGTACTTC
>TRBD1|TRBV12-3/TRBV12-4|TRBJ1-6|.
CASRDRANSPLHF
TGTGCCAGCAGGGACAGGGCTAATTCACCCCTCCACTTT
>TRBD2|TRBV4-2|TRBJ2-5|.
CASSQVTTSGSGVYQETQYF
TGTGCCAGCAGCCAAGTTACGACTAGCGGGAGTGGCGTCTACCAAGAGACCCAGTACTTC
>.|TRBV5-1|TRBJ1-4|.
CASSLDRADEKLFF
TGCGCCAGCAGCTTGGATCGGGCGGATGAAAAACTGTTTTTT
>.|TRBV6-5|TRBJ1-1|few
CASSYLQGNTEAFF
TGTGCCAGCAGTTACTTACAGGGGAACACTGAAGCTTTCTTT
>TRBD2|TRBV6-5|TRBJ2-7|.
CASRPQLAGDEQYF
TGTGCCAGCAGGCCTCAACTAGCGGGGGACGAGCAGTACTTC
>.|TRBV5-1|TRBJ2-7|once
CASSLPGYEQYF
TGCGCCAGCAGCTTGCCCGGGTACGAGCAGTACTTC
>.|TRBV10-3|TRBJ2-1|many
CAISGKGSNNEQFF
TGTGCCATCAGTGGCAAGGGTTCCAACAATGAGCAGTTCTTC
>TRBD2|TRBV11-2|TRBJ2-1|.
CASNGPGLWNEQFF
TGTGCCAGCAACGGACCGGGACTATGGAATGAGCAGTTCTTC
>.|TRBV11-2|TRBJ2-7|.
CASSQGAGVYEQYF
TGTGCCAGCAGCCAGGGGGCGGGAGTATACGAGCAGTACTTC
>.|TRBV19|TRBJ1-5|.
CASTSRDNRNQPQHF
TGTGCCAGTACCTCACGGGACAACCGCAATCAGCCCCAGCATTTT
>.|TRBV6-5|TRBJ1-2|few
CASRTSLDSAGYTF
TGTGCCAGCAGGACCTCCCTGGACAGTGCTGGCTACACCTTC
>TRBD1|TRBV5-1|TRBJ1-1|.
CASSLRVQGSNTEAFF
TGCGCCAGCAGCTTGCGCGTACAGGGGTCGAACACTGAAGCTTTCTTT
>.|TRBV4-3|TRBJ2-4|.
CASSQEVRAYGAKNIQYF
TGCGCCAGCAGCCAAGAGGTCCGGGCGTATGGGGCCAAAAACATTCAGTACTTC
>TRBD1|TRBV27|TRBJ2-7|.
CASSLGTGLGEQYF
TGTGCCAGCAGTTTAGGGACAGGGCTGGGCGAGCAGTACTTC
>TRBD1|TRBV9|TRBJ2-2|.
CASSVDGTGSGELFF
TGTGCCAGCAGCGTAGACGGGACAGGCAGCGGGGAGCTGTTTTTT
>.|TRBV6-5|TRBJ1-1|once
CASRRGGTNTEAFF
TGTGCCAGCAGAAGGGGCGGCACGAACACTGAAGCTTTCTTT
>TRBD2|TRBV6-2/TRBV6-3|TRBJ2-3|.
CASSRLAGGTDTQYF
TGTGCCAGCAGTCGACTAGCGGGGGGCACAGATACGCAGTATTTT
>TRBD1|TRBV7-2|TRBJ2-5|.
CASSLVRGRETQYF
TGTGCCAGCAGCTTAGTGAGGGGGCGAGAGACCCAGTACTTC
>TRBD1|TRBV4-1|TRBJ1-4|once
CASSQHQVDRNEKLFF
TGCGCCAGCAGCCAGCACCAAGTGGACAGGAATGAAAAACTGTTTTTT
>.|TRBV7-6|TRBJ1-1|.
CASSPPGARNTEAFF
TGTGCCAGCAGTCCGCCAGGGGCGCGGAACACTGAAGCTTTCTTT
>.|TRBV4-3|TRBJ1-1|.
CASSQGRGNTEAFF
TGCGCCAGCAGCCAAGGAAGGGGGAACACTGAAGCTTTCTTT
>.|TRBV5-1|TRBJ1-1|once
CASSKEWGTEAFF
TGCGCCAGCAGCAAGGAGTGGGGGACTGAAGCTTTCTTT
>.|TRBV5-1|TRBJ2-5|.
CASKKGSQETQYF
TGCGCCAGCAAAAAGGGCTCCCAAGAGACCCAGTACTTC
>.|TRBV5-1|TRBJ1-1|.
CASSPLTGTEAFF
TGCGCCAGCAGCCCATTGACTGGGACTGAAGCTTTCTTT